Below, 23 T cell receptor beta chains from the same sample are listed, as sequenced in a study of PD-L1 blockade in urothelial cancer. The time point was: pretreatment peripheral blood. TCRdb's table, derived via immunoSEQ multiplex PCR, lists solely in-frame clones and lacks some. The sample yields more than 50,000 clones, 65% to 90% seen once. Source: PBMCs, taken around atezolizumab (anti-PD-L1) treatment. These receptors came from a man in his 70s with urothelial cancer.

The V and J genes are TRBV6-1 and TRBJ2-7, with a possible D match to TRBD1 (5 bases). The CDR3 contains 16 residues. The V end lost 3 bases, the J end lost 0 bases, and 15 bases lay between the germline ends. Germline CDR1 reads MNHNS; CDR2 reads SASEGT. CDR3: CASSDYWGAGSYEQYF. The CDR3 coding sequence is TGTGCCAGCAGTGACTACTGGGGCGCCGGCTCCTACGAGCAGTACTTC.

The chain links TRBV19 to TRBJ2-3, with D perhaps TRBD2 (6 bases). The CDR3 is 14 amino acids. The germline V and J ends were trimmed by 5 bases and 4 bases, with 13 bases remaining between them. Looked up from germline, CDR1 is LNHDA and CDR2 is SQIVND (reference sequence). This CDR3 reads CASSSGVRADTQYF. Here the CDR3 DNA reads TGTGCCAGTAGTTCGGGAGTACGCGCAGATACGCAGTATTTT.

V and J are TRBV5-6 and TRBJ2-3; possible D gene TRBD1, 6 bases. V lost 0 bases and J 3 bases, leaving 11 bases between the germline ends. The CDR3 contains 15 residues. Germline CDR1 is SGHDT and CDR2 is YYEEEE. In nucleotides, the CDR3 is TGTGCCAGCAGCTTGGCCAGCGACAGGACAGATACGCAGTATTTT. Translated, it gives CASSLASDRTDTQYF.

This clone came up once. The chain uses TRBV5-6 and TRBJ1-5; no firm D call. The V and J ends lost 1 base and 0 bases respectively, with 8 bases between them. Germline CDR1 and CDR2: SGHDT and YYEEEE. CDR3 size: 15 residues. CDR3: CASSLKTTSNQPQHF. DNA for the CDR3: TGTGCCAGCAGCTTGAAGACAACTAGCAATCAGCCCCAGCATTTT.

The genes are TRBV5-1 and TRBJ2-1, with D uncertain. The CDR3 totals 13 residues. Trimming pared 0 bases from V and 9 bases from J, leaving 10 bases between. Germline V gene data show CDR1 as SGHRS and CDR2 as YFSETQ. DNA for the CDR3: TGCGCCAGCAGCTTGGATACTTACGGTGAGCAGTTCTTC. Its protein product is CASSLDTYGEQFF. Looking up the rest from reference TRBV5-1 and TRBJ2-1 gives the full variable domain: KAGVTQTPRYLIKTRGQQVTLSCSPISGHRSVSWYQQTPGQGLQFLFEYFSETQRNKGNFPGRFSGRQFSNSRSEMNVSTLELGDSALYLCASSLDTYGEQFFGPGTRLTVL.

The chain recombines TRBV27 with TRBJ2-5, with TRBD1 matching over 8 bases. The J segment lost 1 base and the V segment lost 4 bases, leaving 5 bases of the junction unmatched. Per germline, CDR1 MNHEY and CDR2 SMNVEV (reference sequence). The CDR3 is 15 amino acids. The CDR3 DNA sequence: TGTGCCAGCAGTTCCCCGACAGGGGCCCAAGAGACCCAGTACTTC. Amino acids: CASSSPTGAQETQYF.

The chain uses TRBV2 and TRBJ2-2, with 8 bases fitting TRBD1. The CDR3 has 14 amino acids. Trimming cost V 7 bases and J 7 bases; bases outside gene matches: 8. From germline, CDR1 is SNHLY and CDR2 FYNNEI. CDR3 sequence (DNA): TGTGCCAGCAACACTCCAGGGGGCATCGGGGAGCTGTTTTTT. Its protein is CASNTPGGIGELFF. The full variable domain, rest sourced from reference TRBV2 and TRBJ2-2, is EPEVTQTPSHQVTQMGQEVILRCVPISNHLYFYWYRQILGQKVEFLVSFYNNEISEKSEIFDDQFSVERPDGSNFTLKIRSTKLEDSAMYFCASNTPGGIGELFFGEGSRLTVL.

The chain recombines TRBV9 with TRBJ2-2; 9 bases match TRBD2. The CDR3 runs 20 residues. The germline CDR1 and CDR2 sequences are SGDLS and YYNGEE. V trimming: 0 bases; J trimming: 1 base; junction bases outside the gene matches: 13. The CDR3 loop is CASSVGLWREGRKNTGELFF. CDR3 nucleotide sequence: TGTGCCAGCAGCGTAGGACTCTGGCGGGAGGGCCGGAAGAACACCGGGGAGCTGTTTTTT.

This clone was counted only a few times. The chain couples TRBV28 to TRBJ1-1, with D unresolved. The CDR3 has 14 residues. Trimming left V 2 bases short and J 4 bases short, with 11 bases between. Germline assignment: CDR1 MDHEN and CDR2 SYDVKM. The CDR3 region is CASSLPQRGTEAFF. CDR3 DNA sequence: TGTGCCAGCAGTTTACCCCAGCGGGGCACTGAAGCTTTCTTT. Supplemented by reference TRBV28 and TRBJ1-1, the full variable domain reads DVKVTQSSRYLVKRTGEKVFLECVQDMDHENMFWYRQDPGLGLRLIYFSYDVKMKEKGDIPEGYSVSREKKERFSLILESASTNQTSMYLCASSLPQRGTEAFFGQGTRLTVV.

V gene TRBV10-3 combines with J gene TRBJ2-2, with 12 nucleotides matching TRBD2. The germline V gene has CDR1 ENHRY and CDR2 SYGVKD. Unmatched junction bases numbered 6, after V lost 0 bases and J lost 7 bases. CDR3 length: 17 residues. CDR3 DNA: TGTGCCATCAGTGAGTCGTCTAGCGGGAGGGCCAACGGGGAGCTGTTTTTT. Protein: CAISESSSGRANGELFF.

This clone appeared once. The chain carries TRBV4-1 and TRBJ1-5; perhaps TRBD1 as D (6 bases). Trimming shortened V by 0 bases and J by 3 bases, and 18 bases separated the two germline ends. The CDR3 loop spans 18 amino acids. Germline V gene lookup returns CDR1 MGHRA and CDR2 YSYEKL. The CDR3 region has the DNA TGCGCCAGCAGCCAAGAGGGCAGGGGAAACTTCTACAATCAGCCCCAGCATTTT. Translation gives CASSQEGRGNFYNQPQHF.

CDR3 bases: TGTGCCATCAGTGGGGACAGTTTTATGAACACTGAAGCTTTCTTT. Protein product: CAISGDSFMNTEAFF. V usage is TRBV10-3 and J usage is TRBJ1-1, with 7 bases identical to TRBD1. CDR1 is ENHRY, CDR2 SYGVKD, per germline. The junction had 5 bases not matched to a gene; V was cut back by 4 bases and J by 0 bases. The CDR3 is 15 residues long.

Here the CDR3 DNA reads TGTGCCAGCAGTTTTGCAGGGGCCAATGAGCAGTTCTTC. It encodes CASSFAGANEQFF. The rearrangement links TRBV28 to TRBJ2-1; a weak D match, TRBD1 (6 bases). The CDR3 is 13 residues long. V lost 3 bases and J lost 6, with 9 bases in between. Germline values: CDR1 MDHEN, CDR2 SYDVKM.

The chain uses TRBV15 and TRBJ1-2; D gene uncertain. From germline, CDR1 is LNHNV and CDR2 YYDKDF (reference sequence). This CDR3 region has 13 residues. With 0 bases removed from V and 4 bases from J, the gap between germline ends came to 6 bases. CDR3 in amino acids: CATSRDPFYGYTF. The CDR3 nucleotides read TGTGCCACCAGCAGAGATCCGTTCTATGGCTACACCTTC.

The rearrangement joins TRBV7-3 to TRBJ2-2; the match to TRBD2 covers 13 bases. This CDR3 spans 17 amino acids. CDR1 SGHTA and CDR2 FQGTGA come from the germline V gene. J gave up 3 bases and V 5 bases, and 6 bases lay outside the gene matches. This chain's CDR3 is CASSNGTSGKYTGELFF. CDR3 in DNA: TGTGCCAGCAGCAATGGGACTAGCGGGAAATACACCGGGGAGCTGTTTTTT.

CDR3 bases: TGCAGCGTGACGACAGGGGTAGAGACCCAGTACTTC. This encodes CSVTTGVETQYF. The chain links TRBV29-1 to TRBJ2-5; 8 bases match TRBD1. CDR3 size: 12 residues. The germline V gene has CDR1 SQVTM and CDR2 ANQGSEA. V shed 6 bases, J shed 4 bases, and the junction held 4 bases outside the gene matches.

The gene calls are TRBV11-2 and TRBJ2-1, with 12 bases fitting TRBD2. V gave up 3 bases and J gave up 10 bases; unmatched junction bases: 10. The germline V gene encodes CDR1 SGHAT and CDR2 FQNNGV. The CDR3 is 16 amino acids. CDR3 nucleotide sequence: TGTGCCAGCAGCTTCCCCGGACTAGCGGGACCTCGCGAGCAGTTCTTC. It is translated as CASSFPGLAGPREQFF.

This rearrangement joins TRBV9 to TRBJ2-3; D unclear. CDR3 length: 12 residues. Trimming took off 0 bases at V and 5 bases at J, with 4 bases between the two ends. Germline V gene lookup returns CDR1 SGDLS and CDR2 YYNGEE. The CDR3 sequence: CASSVDIDTQYF. CDR3 bases: TGTGCCAGCAGCGTAGATATAGATACGCAGTATTTT.

The chain combines TRBV18 with TRBJ1-1; D is perhaps TRBD1 (5 bases). CDR3 length: 13 residues. The germline gives CDR1 KGHSH, CDR2 LQKENI. V was clipped by 6 bases and J by 4 bases, with 12 bases between them. CDR3: CASSKEGRTEAFF. The CDR3 nucleotides are TGTGCCAGCTCTAAGGAGGGGCGCACTGAAGCTTTCTTT.

The chain employs TRBV6-5 and TRBJ1-1; no firm D call. CDR3 length equals 11 residues. Deletions cut 8 bases from V and 7 bases from J, with 11 bases between. Germline CDR1 reads MNHEY; CDR2 reads SVGAGI. The CDR3 region has the DNA TGTGCCAGCTTCGGAGCGATTGAAGCTTTCTTT. Protein product: CASFGAIEAFF.

The J gene is TRBJ1-1, the V gene TRBV19, with 11 bases identical to TRBD1. CDR1 and CDR2 from the germline V gene are LNHDA and SQIVND (reference sequence). V dropped 5 bases and J dropped 4; count of bases not matched to a gene: 9. CDR3 size: 16 residues. CDR3 in DNA: TGTGCCAGTAGTGTGGACAGGGGGCGAAGGGTCACTGAAGCTTTCTTT. Residues: CASSVDRGRRVTEAFF.

The CDR3 nucleotides read TGTGCCAGTATACGACAGGGTGAAGCTTTCTTT. Translation gives CASIRQGEAFF. V and J are TRBV19 and TRBJ1-1; 7 bases match TRBD1. Per the germline V gene, CDR1 is LNHDA and CDR2 is SQIVND (reference sequence). The CDR3 extends over 11 amino acids. J was trimmed by 7 bases and V by 7 bases; bases with no gene match: 3. Based on the CDR3 plus reference TRBV19 and TRBJ1-1, the full variable domain is DGGITQSPKYLFRKEGQNVTLSCEQNLNHDAMYWYRQDPGQGLRLIYYSQIVNDFQKGDIAEGYSVSREKKESFPLTVTSAQKNPTAFYLCASIRQGEAFFGQGTRLTVV.

This clone came up once. The chain employs TRBV30 and TRBJ2-1; D is perhaps TRBD2 (5 bases). Germline V gives CDR1 GTSNPN, CDR2 SVGIG (reference sequence). This CDR3 spans 15 amino acids. V lost 4 bases and J 0 bases, leaving 13 bases between the germline ends. Here the CDR3 DNA reads TGTGCCTGGATACCGGGGAAAAGCTCCTACAATGAGCAGTTCTTC. As protein: CAWIPGKSSYNEQFF. The entire variable domain, with the rest obtained from reference TRBV30 and TRBJ2-1, is as follows: SQTIHQWPATLVQPVGSPLSLECTVEGTSNPNLYWYRQAAGRGLQLLFYSVGIGQISSEVPQNLSASRPQDRQFILSSKKLLLSDSGFYLCAWIPGKSSYNEQFFGPGTRLTVL.